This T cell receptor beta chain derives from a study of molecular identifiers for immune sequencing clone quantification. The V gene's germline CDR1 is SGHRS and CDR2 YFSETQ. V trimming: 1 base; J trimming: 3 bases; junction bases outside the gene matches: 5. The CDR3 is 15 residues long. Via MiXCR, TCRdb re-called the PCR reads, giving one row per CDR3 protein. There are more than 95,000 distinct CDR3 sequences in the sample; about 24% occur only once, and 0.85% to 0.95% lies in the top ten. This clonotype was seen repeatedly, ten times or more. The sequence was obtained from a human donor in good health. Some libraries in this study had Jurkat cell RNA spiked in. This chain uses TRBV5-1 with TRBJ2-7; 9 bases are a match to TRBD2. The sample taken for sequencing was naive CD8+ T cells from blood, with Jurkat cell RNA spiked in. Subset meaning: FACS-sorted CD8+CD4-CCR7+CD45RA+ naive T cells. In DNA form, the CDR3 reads TGCGCCAGCAGCTTGAGAGCGGGGGGCTTCTACGAGCAGTACTTC. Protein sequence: CASSLRAGGFYEQYF.